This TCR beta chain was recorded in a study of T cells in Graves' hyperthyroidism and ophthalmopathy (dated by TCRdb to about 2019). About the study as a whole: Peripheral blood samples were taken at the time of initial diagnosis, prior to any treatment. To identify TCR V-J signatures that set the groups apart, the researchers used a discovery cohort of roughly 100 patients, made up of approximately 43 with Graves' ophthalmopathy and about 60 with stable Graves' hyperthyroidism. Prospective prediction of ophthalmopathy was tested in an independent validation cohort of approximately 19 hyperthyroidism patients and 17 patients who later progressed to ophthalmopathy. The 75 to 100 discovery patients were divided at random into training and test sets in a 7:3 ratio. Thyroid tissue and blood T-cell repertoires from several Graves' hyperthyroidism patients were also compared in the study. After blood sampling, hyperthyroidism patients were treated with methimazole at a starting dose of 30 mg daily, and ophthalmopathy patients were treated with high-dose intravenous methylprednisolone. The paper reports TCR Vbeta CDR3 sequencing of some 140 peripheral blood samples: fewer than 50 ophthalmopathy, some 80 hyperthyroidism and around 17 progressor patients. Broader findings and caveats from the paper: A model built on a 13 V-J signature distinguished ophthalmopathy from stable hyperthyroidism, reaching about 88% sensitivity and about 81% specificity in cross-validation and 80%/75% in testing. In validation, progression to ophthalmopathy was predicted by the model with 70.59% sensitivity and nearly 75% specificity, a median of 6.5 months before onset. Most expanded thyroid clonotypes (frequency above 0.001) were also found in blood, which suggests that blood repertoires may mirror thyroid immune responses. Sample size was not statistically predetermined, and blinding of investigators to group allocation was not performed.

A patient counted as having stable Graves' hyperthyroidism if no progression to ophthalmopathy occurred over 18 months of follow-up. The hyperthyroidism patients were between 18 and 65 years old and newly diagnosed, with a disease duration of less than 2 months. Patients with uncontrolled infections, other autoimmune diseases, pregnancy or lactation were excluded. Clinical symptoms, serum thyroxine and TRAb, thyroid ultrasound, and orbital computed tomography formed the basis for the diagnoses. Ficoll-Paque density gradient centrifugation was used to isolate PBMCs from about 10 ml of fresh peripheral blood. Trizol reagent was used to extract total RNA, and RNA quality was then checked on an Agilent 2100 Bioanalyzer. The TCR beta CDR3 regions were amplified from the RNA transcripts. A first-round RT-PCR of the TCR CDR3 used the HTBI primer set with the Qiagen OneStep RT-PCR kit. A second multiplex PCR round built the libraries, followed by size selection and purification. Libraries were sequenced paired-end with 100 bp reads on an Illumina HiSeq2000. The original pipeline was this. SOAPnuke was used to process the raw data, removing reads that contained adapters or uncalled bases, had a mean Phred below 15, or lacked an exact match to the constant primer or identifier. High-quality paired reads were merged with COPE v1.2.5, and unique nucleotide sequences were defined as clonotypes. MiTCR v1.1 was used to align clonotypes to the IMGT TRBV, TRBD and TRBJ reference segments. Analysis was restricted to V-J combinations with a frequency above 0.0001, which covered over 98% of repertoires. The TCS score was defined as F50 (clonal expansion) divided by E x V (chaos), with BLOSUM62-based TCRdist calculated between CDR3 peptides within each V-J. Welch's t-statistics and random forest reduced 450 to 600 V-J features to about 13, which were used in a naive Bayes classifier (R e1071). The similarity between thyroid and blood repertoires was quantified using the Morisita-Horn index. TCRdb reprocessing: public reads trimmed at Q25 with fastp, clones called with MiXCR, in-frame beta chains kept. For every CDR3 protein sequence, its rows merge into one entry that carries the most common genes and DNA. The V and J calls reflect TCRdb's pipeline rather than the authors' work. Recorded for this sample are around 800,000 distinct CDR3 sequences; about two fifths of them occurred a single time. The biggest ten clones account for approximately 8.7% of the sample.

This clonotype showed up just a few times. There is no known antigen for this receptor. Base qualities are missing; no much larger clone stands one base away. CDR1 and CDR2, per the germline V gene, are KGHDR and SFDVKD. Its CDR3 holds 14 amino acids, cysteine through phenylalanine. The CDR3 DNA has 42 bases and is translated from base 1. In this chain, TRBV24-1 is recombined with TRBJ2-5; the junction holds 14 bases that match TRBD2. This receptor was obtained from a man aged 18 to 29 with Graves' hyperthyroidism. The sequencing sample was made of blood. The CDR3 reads CATGLAGVQETQYF. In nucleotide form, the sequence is TGTGCTACGGGACTAGCGGGAGTTCAAGAGACCCAGTACTTC.